This is a list of T cell receptor beta chains from one sample in a study of read filtering for tumor transcriptome and immune sequencing. TCRdb redid the calling of the reads with MiXCR, one entry per CDR3 protein. The table has roughly 24,000 distinct CDR3 sequences, approximately 13% seen once; the top ten hold about 59%. Input material: a population of CD138-negative cells sorted from bone marrow. These receptors were collected from a donor aged 40 or over with multiple myeloma. Each CDR3 is given with its conserved first and last residue. D genes are given only for firm matches. Clone sizes are given selectively: once, few, many, or a class where the clone is expanded.

>TRBJ2-1|-|TRBV18|many
TGTGCCAGCTCACTATCCTCAGGATTAGATGAGCAGTTCTTC
CASSLSSGLDEQFF
>TRBJ2-1|TRBD2|TRBV2|-
TGTGCCAGTCTAGCGGGAGGACCCACTAATGAGCAGTTCTTC
CASLAGGPTNEQFF
>TRBJ2-7|TRBD2|TRBV20-1|many
TGCAGTGCCGACGTCAGAGCGCGGGAGCGTGGGCAGTACTTC
CSADVRARERGQYF
>TRBJ2-7|TRBD1|TRBV29-1|many
TGCAGCGTTGAAGGGGGACAGGGCACCGAGCAGTACTTC
CSVEGGQGTEQYF
>TRBJ2-3|-|TRBV7-9|-
TGTGCCAGCAGCTTATTGGATACGCAGTATTTT
CASSLLDTQYF
>TRBJ2-7|-|TRBV28|many
TGTGCCAGCAGTTTAACAGGGACCGAGCAGTACTTC
CASSLTGTEQYF
>TRBJ2-7|-|TRBV3-1|few
TGTGCCAGCAGCCTTAAAGCCATGGGAGCTCGCTCCTACGGGCAGTACTTC
CASSLKAMGARSYGQYF
>TRBJ2-5|TRBD1|TRBV20-1|many
TGCAGTGCTAGAGTTTCAGGGGGCCAAGAGACCCAGTACTTC
CSARVSGGQETQYF
>TRBJ2-5|TRBD2|TRBV28|many
TGTGCCAGCAGTTCACTAGCGGGAGTCGGTGAGACCCAGTACTTC
CASSSLAGVGETQYF
>TRBJ2-7|-|TRBV5-4|few
TGTGCCAGCAGCACGGGCCCGGGGTACGAGCAGTACTTC
CASSTGPGYEQYF
>TRBJ1-6|TRBD1|TRBV10-3|many
TGTGCCATCAGTGAGGGACAGGGGGCCGGGTCCTATAATTCACCCCTCCACTTT
CAISEGQGAGSYNSPLHF
>TRBJ1-1|-|TRBV28|few
TGTGCCAGCAGCCCTCGAGGGGTGGCGAACACTGAAGCTTTCTTT
CASSPRGVANTEAFF
>TRBJ2-3|-|TRBV7-2|-
TGTGCCAGCAGCCCCCCCGTGGGTACGCAGTATTTT
CASSPPVGTQYF
>TRBJ2-7|-|TRBV2|many
TGTGCCAGCAGTGAATTACGGGACGAGCAGTACTTC
CASSELRDEQYF
>TRBJ2-5|-|TRBV7-8|many
TGTGCCAGCAGCATCTACGGACCCCTGGGGGAGACCCAGTACTTC
CASSIYGPLGETQYF
>TRBJ2-1|-|TRBV7-9|-
TGTGCCAGCAGCTTTCGCGCTAGCCGGATGGGCGATGAGCAGTTCTTC
CASSFRASRMGDEQFF
>TRBJ2-2|-|TRBV5-1|-
TGCGCCAGCGGCTTGAAGAGTAACACCGGGGAGCTGTTTTTT
CASGLKSNTGELFF
>TRBJ2-1|-|TRBV20-1|few
TGCAGTGCTAGACTAAGCGCAGGGAAAGGCTACAATGAGCAGTTCTTC
CSARLSAGKGYNEQFF
>TRBJ1-2|-|TRBV3-1|many
TGTGCCAGCAGCCAAGCCCCATCGTCCACCTATGGCTACACCTTC
CASSQAPSSTYGYTF
>TRBJ2-2|TRBD1|TRBV18|many
TGTGCCAGCTCACGGACAGGGGGACCCACCGGGGAGCTGTTTTTT
CASSRTGGPTGELFF
>TRBJ2-1|TRBD2|TRBV19|-
TGTGCCAGTAGTGGGCCCTGGGCTAGCGGGAGGGTGTACAATGAGCAGTTCTTC
CASSGPWASGRVYNEQFF
>TRBJ2-1|-|TRBV11-2|many
TGTGCCAGCAGCCTAGAGGGAGCGGCCTCCTACAATGAGCAGTTCTTC
CASSLEGAASYNEQFF
>TRBJ1-3|-|TRBV28|few
TGTGCCAGCATCCGCGGTGTTGTGGGTCGAGGTGGAAACACCATATATTTT
CASIRGVVGRGGNTIYF
>TRBJ1-5|-|TRBV6-6|many
TGTGCAAGTAGACAGCCGGATCAGCCCCAGCATTTT
CASRQPDQPQHF
>TRBJ2-7|TRBD2|TRBV20-1|many
TGCAGTGCTAGAGCTATAGCGGGAGCGGGGGAGCAGTACTTC
CSARAIAGAGEQYF
>TRBJ1-3|-|TRBV2|many
TGTGCCAGTGACAGTCACTCTGGAAACACCATATATTTT
CASDSHSGNTIYF
>TRBJ2-7|TRBD2|TRBV6-6|-
TGTGCCAGCAGTGGGGGGACTAGCGGGAACGAGCAGTACTTC
CASSGGTSGNEQYF
>TRBJ1-4|TRBD1|TRBV4-1|many
TGCGCCAGCAGCCAAGACCAACAGGGGTCTAATGAAAAACTGTTTTTT
CASSQDQQGSNEKLFF
>TRBJ2-3|-|TRBV5-1|many
TGCGCCAGCAGCTTTGGGGGGCTAACAGATACGCAGTATTTT
CASSFGGLTDTQYF
>TRBJ2-5|-|TRBV11-1|many
TGTGCCAGCAGTGACTCCCCGGGAGAGACCCAGTACTTC
CASSDSPGETQYF
>TRBJ2-1|TRBD1|TRBV27|many
TGTGCCATTACGACAGGGGCGAATGAGCAGTTCTTC
CAITTGANEQFF
>TRBJ2-5|-|TRBV27|many
TGTGCCAGCAGTTTAACCCGCCAGACCCAAGAGACCCAGTACTTC
CASSLTRQTQETQYF
>TRBJ2-7|-|TRBV27|-
TGTGCAAGCAGTTATCTGGGGGCCTACGAGCAGTACTTC
CASSYLGAYEQYF
>TRBJ2-7|-|TRBV3-1|many
TGTGCCAGCAGCCGCCTGGACCGCGAGCAGTACTTC
CASSRLDREQYF
>TRBJ2-4|-|TRBV18|many
TGTGCCAGCTCACCACGGAGGATGGACATTCAGTACTTC
CASSPRRMDIQYF
>TRBJ2-2|TRBD2|TRBV20-1|many
TGCAGTGCGATTGGGGGTCTAGCGGTTCGGAACACCGGGGAGCTGTTTTTT
CSAIGGLAVRNTGELFF
>TRBJ2-1|TRBD1|TRBV29-1|few
TGCAGCGTTGAAGATCCGGACAGGAGCTCCTACAATGAGCAGTTCTTC
CSVEDPDRSSYNEQFF
>TRBJ2-1|TRBD2|TRBV28|many
TGTGCCAGCAGGTCGGTGGGCGGGAGAATCAATGAGCAGTTCTTC
CASRSVGGRINEQFF
>TRBJ1-4|TRBD1|TRBV9|many
TGTGCCAGCAGCGTGGGGACAGGAACTAATGAAAAACTGTTTTTT
CASSVGTGTNEKLFF
>TRBJ1-4|-|TRBV20-1|many
TGCAGTGCTAGAGATCGGGTTTTTTATGAAAAACTGTTTTTT
CSARDRVFYEKLFF
>TRBJ1-5|-|TRBV23-1|few
TGCGCCAGCAAGATAACAGGTCTCGGAATTAGCAATCAGCCCCAGCATTTT
CASKITGLGISNQPQHF
>TRBJ2-5|-|TRBV7-2|many
TGTGCCAGCAGCTTAGTAGTCGGGGCTGGTGGGGAGACCCAGTACTTC
CASSLVVGAGGETQYF
>TRBJ2-5|-|TRBV7-9|many
TGTGCCAGCAGCTTAGCGTCCGGCGGGATACAAGAGACCCAGTACTTC
CASSLASGGIQETQYF
>TRBJ2-2|TRBD2|TRBV20-1|many
TGCAGTGCTTGGACTAGCGGGAACACCGGGGAGCTGTTTTTT
CSAWTSGNTGELFF
>TRBJ1-1|-|TRBV6-2/TRBV6-3|-
TGTGCCTGCAAGCAGGCGAACACTGAAGCTTTCTTT
CACKQANTEAFF
>TRBJ2-7|TRBD2|TRBV20-1|many
TGCAGTGCTAGAGTTCCGGGACTAGCGGATTACGAGCAGTACTTC
CSARVPGLADYEQYF